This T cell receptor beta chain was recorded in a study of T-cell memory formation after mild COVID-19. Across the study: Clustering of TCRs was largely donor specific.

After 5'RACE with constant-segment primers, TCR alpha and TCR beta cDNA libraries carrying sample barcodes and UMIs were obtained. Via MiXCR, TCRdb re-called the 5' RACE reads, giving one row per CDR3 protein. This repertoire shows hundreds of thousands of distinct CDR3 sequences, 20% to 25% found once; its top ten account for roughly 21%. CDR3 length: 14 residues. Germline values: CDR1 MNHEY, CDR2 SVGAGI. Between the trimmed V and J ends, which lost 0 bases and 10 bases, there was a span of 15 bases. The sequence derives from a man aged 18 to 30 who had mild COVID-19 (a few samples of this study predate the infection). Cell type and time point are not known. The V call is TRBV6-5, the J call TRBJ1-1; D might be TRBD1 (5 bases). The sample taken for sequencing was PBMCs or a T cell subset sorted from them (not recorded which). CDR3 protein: CASSYSLGLALAFF. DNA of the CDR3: TGTGCCAGCAGTTACTCGTTGGGGCTGGCTCTAGCTTTCTTT.